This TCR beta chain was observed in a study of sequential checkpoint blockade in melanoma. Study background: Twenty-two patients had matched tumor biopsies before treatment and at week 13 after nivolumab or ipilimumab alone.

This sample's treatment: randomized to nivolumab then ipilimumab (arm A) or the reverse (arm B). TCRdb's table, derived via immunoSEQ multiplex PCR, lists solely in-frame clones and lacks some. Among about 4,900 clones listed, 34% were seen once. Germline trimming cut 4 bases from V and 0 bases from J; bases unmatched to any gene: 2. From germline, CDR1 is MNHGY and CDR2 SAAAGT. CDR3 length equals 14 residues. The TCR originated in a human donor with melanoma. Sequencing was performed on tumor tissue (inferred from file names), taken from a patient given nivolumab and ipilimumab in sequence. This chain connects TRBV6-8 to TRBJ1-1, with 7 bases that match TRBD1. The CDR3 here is CASSLDRMNTEAFF. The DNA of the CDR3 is TGTGCCAGCAGTTTGGACAGGATGAACACTGAAGCTTTCTTT.